This T cell receptor (beta chain) came from a study of shared clonotypes between healthy human individuals. Study details: Contributing individuals were a couple of females and three males aged 18 to 49. Points from the study as a whole: It was the few donors that limited the genetic and exposure-history diversity represented.

The method was immunoSEQ multiplex PCR; TCRdb's version includes in-frame clones alone and lacks a portion of them. The sample contains about 2 million clones, over 85% of which appear only once. V was pared by 6 bases and J by 7 bases, with 18 bases between. Germline V CDR1 and CDR2: LNHDA, SQIVND (reference sequence). The CDR3 contains 14 residues. CD45RO-negative cells were positively selected for CCR7, leaving out terminally differentiated effector memory CD45RA+ cells. As regards this clone: No antigen is known for it.

The sample was naive CD8+ T cells sorted from blood. The chain is built from TRBV19 and TRBJ1-2; D remains ambiguous. The clonotype originates from a man between 18 and 35 years old in good health. CDR3 DNA: TGTGCCAGTAGCCGGGCGGTGACGGAGGTTGGCTACACCTTC. It codes for CASSRAVTEVGYTF.